The present TCR beta chain was sequenced within a study of blood T cells in healthy people across ages. Turning to the study itself: When template switching was applied, about one barcoded beta molecule was captured per two T cells. Study-wide points: Among T cells, TCR beta diversity per million cells dropped roughly linearly as age rose.

The sample providers were healthy Caucasian people from Russia, aged about 6 to 100. This clonotype has more than one count but fewer than ten. The antigen is undetermined. Trimming cost V 2 bases and J 5 bases, with 12 bases left between them. Germline assignment: CDR1 DFQATT and CDR2 SNEGSKA (reference sequence). This CDR3 is 13 amino acids long. Sample-barcoded 5' priming and a J-beta primer mix drove a second PCR of about 7 to 11 cycles. Each CDR3 protein gets one entry after TCRdb re-called the 5' RACE reads with MiXCR. The table includes 1.5 million or so distinct CDR3 sequences, approximately 40% detected once.

The sequenced sample consisted of blood. This clonotype was obtained from a woman in her late teens or twenties in good health. This rearrangement joins TRBV20-1 to TRBJ2-5, with D possibly matching TRBD2 (6 bases). DNA of the CDR3: TGCAGTGCTAGAACCCTAGCGACGGAGACCCAGTACTTC. Protein sequence: CSARTLATETQYF.